Below, 27 T cell receptor beta chains from the same sample are listed, as sequenced in a study of T cell responses to AZD1222 COVID-19 vaccine. TCRdb keeps only in-frame clones here, not all; method: immunoSEQ multiplex PCR. The sample includes 100,000 to 120,000 clones, just over 85% of them seen just once. Sequenced material: peripheral blood, taken on day 0 of AZD1222 vaccination. These receptors were obtained from an adult in good health.

This clone is a singleton in its sample. This sequence joins TRBV25-1 and TRBJ2-2; D is unclear. CDR3 length: 14 residues. Germline lookup yields CDR1 MGHDK and CDR2 SYGVNS. With 11 bases removed from V and 0 bases from J, the gap between germline ends came to 13 bases. The CDR3: CASTRSANTGELFF. The CDR3 DNA follows: TGTGCCTCGACCAGGTCCGCGAACACCGGGGAGCTGTTTTTT.

V gene TRBV7-3 combines with J gene TRBJ2-2; D unresolved. There are 15 residues in the CDR3. Germline V gene data show CDR1 as SGHTA and CDR2 as FQGTGA. V was pared by 5 bases and J by 0 bases, with 10 bases between. In DNA form, the CDR3 reads TGTGCCAGCAGCCCCGACGGCACGAACACCGGGGAGCTGTTTTTT. Translated: CASSPDGTNTGELFF.

The chain is built from TRBV6-5 and TRBJ1-3; D not certain. The CDR3 extends over 11 amino acids. Trimming removed 6 bases from V and 3 bases from J, with 3 bases in between. Germline CDR1 is MNHEY and CDR2 is SVGAGI. CDR3 DNA: TGTGCCAGCAGGGTTGGAAACACCATATATTTT. This codes for CASRVGNTIYF.

The rearrangement links TRBV7-2 to TRBJ1-2; TRBD1 matches at 7 bases. CDR1 and CDR2 from the germline V gene are SGHTA and FQGNSA. This CDR3 has 13 amino acids. J was trimmed by 2 bases and V by 6 bases; bases with no gene match: 3. As DNA, the CDR3 is TGTGCCAGCAGTGAGGGACAGAACTATGGCTACACCTTC. Its protein is CASSEGQNYGYTF.

The chain recombines TRBV7-2 with TRBJ2-3; 7 bases line up with TRBD2. The CDR3 length is 12 residues. V lost 5 bases and J lost 8; bases outside the gene matches: 4. Germline lookup yields CDR1 SGHTA and CDR2 FQGNSA. The CDR3 bases are TGTGCCAGCAGCCTCGGGGGGATTACGCAGTATTTT. Translating gives CASSLGGITQYF.

V usage is TRBV29-1 and J usage is TRBJ2-3; the D gene is possibly TRBD1 (5 bases). Trimming shortened V by 3 bases and J by 9 bases, and 16 bases separated the two germline ends. The CDR3 spans 13 residues. The V gene's germline CDR1 is SQVTM and CDR2 ANQGSEA. CDR3 sequence (DNA): TGCAGCGTTGACAGGGTGATGTCCCACACGCAGTATTTT. Translated: CSVDRVMSHTQYF.

The chain employs TRBV9 and TRBJ2-7; the D is unclear. The CDR3 is 14 amino acids. V was shortened by 0 bases and J by 2 bases, with 9 bases between the two germline ends. Germline CDR1 and CDR2: SGDLS and YYNGEE. CDR3 bases: TGTGCCAGCAGCGTAGAAGTCCTCCCCTACGAGCAGTACTTC. This translates into CASSVEVLPYEQYF.

This clone has only one observation. The chain combines TRBV5-1 with TRBJ2-2; no reliable D call. The CDR3 runs 14 residues. V lost 4 bases and J lost 3, with 10 bases in between. Germline CDR1 SGHRS, CDR2 YFSETQ. CDR3: CASSADQYTGELFF. The CDR3 nucleotides read TGCGCCAGCAGCGCCGACCAATACACCGGGGAGCTGTTTTTT. Variable domain in full (rest from reference TRBV5-1 and TRBJ2-2): KAGVTQTPRYLIKTRGQQVTLSCSPISGHRSVSWYQQTPGQGLQFLFEYFSETQRNKGNFPGRFSGRQFSNSRSEMNVSTLELGDSALYLCASSADQYTGELFFGEGSRLTVL.

The V gene is TRBV30, the J gene TRBJ2-5, with a tentative D call TRBD2 (5 bases). The CDR3 covers 16 residues. The V end was cut by 0 bases, the J end by 6 bases, with 20 bases between. The germline V gene has CDR1 GTSNPN and CDR2 SVGIG (reference sequence). The CDR3 DNA is TGTGCCTGGAGTGTACCCGGACGGAGGTATGGGCAGACCCAGTACTTC. This codes for CAWSVPGRRYGQTQYF.

This clone was detected only once. V and J are TRBV19 and TRBJ1-5; 7 positions match TRBD1. This CDR3 has 17 residues. The J segment lost 2 bases and the V segment lost 1 base, leaving 8 bases of the junction unmatched. Per the germline V gene, CDR1 is LNHDA and CDR2 is SQIVND (reference sequence). CDR3 bases: TGTGCCAGTAGTATAGGTGTACAGGGGTCCGGCAATCAGCCCCAGCATTTT. Protein product: CASSIGVQGSGNQPQHF. The variable domain in full, completed from reference TRBV19 and TRBJ1-5, reads DGGITQSPKYLFRKEGQNVTLSCEQNLNHDAMYWYRQDPGQGLRLIYYSQIVNDFQKGDIAEGYSVSREKKESFPLTVTSAQKNPTAFYLCASSIGVQGSGNQPQHFGDGTRLSIL.

This sequence joins TRBV9 and TRBJ1-6, with D possibly being TRBD1 (5 bases). Germline V gene lookup returns CDR1 SGDLS and CDR2 YYNGEE. The CDR3 has 17 amino acids. V dropped 3 bases and J dropped 1 base, with 14 bases sitting between them. The DNA of the CDR3 is TGTGCCAGCAGCGGGGACGGCGGGCGGTCCTATAATTCACCCCTCCACTTT. Its protein product is CASSGDGGRSYNSPLHF.

This chain connects TRBV28 to TRBJ1-1, with 9 bases aligning to TRBD1. Losses at the gene ends were 3 bases for V and 0 bases for J; bases not matched to a gene: 8. The CDR3 runs to 17 residues. Germline CDR1 reads MDHEN; CDR2 reads SYDVKM. As DNA, the CDR3 is TGTGCCAGCAGTTTCGTCCGGGACAGGGTAATGAACACTGAAGCTTTCTTT. Translation gives CASSFVRDRVMNTEAFF.

The V gene is TRBV19, the J gene TRBJ2-2; 12 nucleotides agree with TRBD2. Germline trimming cut 4 bases from V and 6 bases from J; bases unmatched to any gene: 9. This CDR3 spans 17 amino acids. Germline CDR1 is LNHDA and CDR2 is SQIVND (reference sequence). The CDR3 is CASSRLASGGAAGELFF. As DNA, the CDR3 is TGTGCCAGTAGTAGGTTGGCTAGCGGGGGGGCCGCCGGGGAGCTGTTTTTT.

The rearrangement uses TRBV29-1 and TRBJ2-3; 8 bases match TRBD1. The CDR3 runs 13 residues. Germline CDR1 SQVTM, CDR2 ANQGSEA. V lost 3 bases to trimming and J lost 4 bases; unmatched junction nucleotides: 3. In DNA form, the CDR3 reads TGCAGCGTTGACAGGGGGCTCCCAGATACGCAGTATTTT. Translation: CSVDRGLPDTQYF.

The rearrangement uses TRBV13 and TRBJ2-7, with D uncertain. The germline V gene has CDR1 PRHDT and CDR2 FYEKMQ (reference sequence). Trimming stripped 5 bases from V and 6 bases from J, with 11 bases between. The CDR3 contains 12 residues. The CDR3: CASSLYFGEQYF. The CDR3 DNA sequence: TGTGCCAGCAGCCTATACTTCGGCGAGCAGTACTTC.

The rearrangement links TRBV6-2 or TRBV6-3 to TRBJ1-5; TRBD1 is a possible D gene (6 bases). There are 15 residues in the CDR3. V lost 5 bases, J lost 1 base, and 12 bases lay in between. Germline CDR1 reads MNHEY; CDR2 reads SVGEGT. The CDR3 DNA follows: TGTGCCAGCAGTACCAGGGGCGGGAGCAATCAGCCCCAGCATTTT. As protein: CASSTRGGSNQPQHF.

The rearrangement joins TRBV25-1 to TRBJ1-4; TRBD1 is a possible D gene (6 bases). CDR3 length equals 13 residues. Germline lookup yields CDR1 MGHDK and CDR2 SYGVNS. With 8 bases removed from V and 4 bases from J, the gap between germline ends came to 11 bases. The CDR3 DNA follows: TGTGCCAGCCGGGGGGGGCGTAATGAAAAACTGTTTTTT. It encodes CASRGGRNEKLFF.

The rearrangement links TRBV3-1 (or the pseudogene TRBV3-2) to TRBJ2-2; perhaps TRBD1 as D (6 bases). CDR3 length: 14 residues. V dropped 4 bases and J dropped 4 bases, with 10 bases sitting between them. From germline, CDR1 is LGHDT and CDR2 YNNKEL (reference sequence). The CDR3 is CASSLLQGTGELFF. The CDR3 DNA reads as TGTGCCAGCAGCCTCTTACAGGGCACCGGGGAGCTGTTTTTT.

V gene TRBV5-1 combines with J gene TRBJ2-2; possibly TRBD2 for D (6 bases). The V end was cut by 5 bases, the J end by 7 bases, with 12 bases between. The CDR3 has 13 amino acids. Germline V CDR1 and CDR2: SGHRS, YFSETQ. The CDR3 sequence is CASRPLALGELFF. CDR3 sequence (DNA): TGCGCCAGCAGACCCCTAGCGCTCGGGGAGCTGTTTTTT.

CDR3 sequence reads: CATYRDRAATYGYTF. The CDR3 bases are TGTGCCACGTACCGGGACAGGGCTGCGACGTATGGCTACACCTTC. The chain has TRBV30 and TRBJ1-2; 9 bases are a match to TRBD1. The V gene end was trimmed by 8 bases and the J gene end by 5 bases; junction bases not matched to a gene: 15. This CDR3 region has 15 residues. CDR1 GTSNPN and CDR2 SVGIG come from the germline V gene (reference sequence).

The CDR3 protein is CAVDNYSNQPQHF. The CDR3 DNA sequence: TGTGCTGTTGACAACTATAGCAATCAGCCCCAGCATTTT. This chain joins TRBV7-9 and TRBJ1-5; D ambiguous. This CDR3 is built from 13 residues. Germline V gene sequence: CDR1 SEHNR, CDR2 FQNEAQ (reference sequence).

The rearrangement links TRBV5-5 to TRBJ1-1; D gene uncertain. V was cut by 4 bases and J by 5 bases, with 12 bases left in between. CDR1 is SGHKS and CDR2 is YYEKEE in the germline V gene (reference sequence). The CDR3 is 13 residues long. This chain's CDR3 is CASSLRTGTEAFF. DNA of the CDR3: TGTGCCAGCAGCCTCCGTACGGGGACTGAAGCTTTCTTT.

On this clone itself: Other DNA variants within this sample encode the same CDR3. The chain is built from TRBV5-1 and TRBJ2-2; possibly TRBD1 or TRBD2 for D (5 bases each). The CDR3 runs 15 residues. Germline CDR1 reads SGHRS; CDR2 reads YFSETQ. The V and J ends lost 0 bases and 1 base respectively, with 7 bases between them. CDR3 loop: CASSLVGENTGELFF. The CDR3 region has the DNA TGCGCCAGCAGCTTGGTGGGGGAGAACACCGGGGAGCTGTTTTTT.

The V call is TRBV4-3, the J call TRBJ2-7; 9 positions agree with TRBD2. Germline V CDR1 and CDR2: LGHNA, YSLEER. This CDR3 spans 17 amino acids. V was clipped by 1 base and J by 5 bases; unmatched bases: 12. The CDR3 nucleotides read TGCGCCAGCAGCCAAGGGATCAGGCTAGCGGGGATCCACGAGCAGTACTTC. Protein sequence: CASSQGIRLAGIHEQYF.

The chain has TRBV6-2 or TRBV6-3 and TRBJ1-1; perhaps TRBD1 as D (5 bases). The V gene's germline CDR1 is MNHEY and CDR2 SVGEGT. The V gene lost 6 bases and the J gene lost 1 base, with 9 bases spanning the gap. The CDR3 covers 13 residues. The CDR3 loop reads CASSMQGNTEAFF. CDR3 DNA: TGTGCCAGCAGCATGCAGGGGAACACTGAAGCTTTCTTT.

This chain connects TRBV9 to TRBJ2-1, with 15 bases fitting TRBD2. Germline trimming cut 4 bases from V and 8 bases from J; bases unmatched to any gene: 1. The CDR3 covers 14 residues. Germline V CDR1 and CDR2: SGDLS, YYNGEE. CDR3 nucleotide sequence: TGTGCCAGCAGCAGGACTAGCGGGGGGGATGAGCAGTTCTTC. Translation gives CASSRTSGGDEQFF. The entire variable domain, with the rest obtained from reference TRBV9 and TRBJ2-1, is as follows: DSGVTQTPKHLITATGQRVTLRCSPRSGDLSVYWYQQSLDQGLQFLIQYYNGEERAKGNILERFSAQQFPDLHSELNLSSLELGDSALYFCASSRTSGGDEQFFGPGTRLTVL.

This chain links TRBV30 with TRBJ1-5; D is uncertain. The V end was cut by 3 bases, the J end by 0 bases, with 6 bases between. CDR1 and CDR2 from the germline V gene are GTSNPN and SVGIG (reference sequence). The CDR3 consists of 13 residues. The CDR3 coding sequence is TGTGCCTGGAGGGATAATAGCAATCAGCCCCAGCATTTT. Its protein product is CAWRDNSNQPQHF.